This is a list of T cell receptor beta chains from one sample in a study of radiotherapy plus CTLA-4 blockade in lung cancer. Clones were sequenced by immunoSEQ multiplex PCR, and TCRdb holds only the in-frame ones, with some missing. The sample contains 95,000 to 150,000 clones, approximately 90% of which appear only once. Here the sequenced sample was peripheral blood, taken from a patient treated with radiotherapy plus ipilimumab. These receptors all stem from a human donor with non-small cell lung cancer that progressed on radiotherapy plus ipilimumab. CDR3s include the opening cysteine and the closing phenylalanine or tryptophan. The order of the fields is CDR3 protein, CDR3 DNA, D gene, V gene, J gene, clone size. D genes are given only for firm matches. Not all rows give a size; the values are once, few, many and, for expanded clones, a class.

cdr3_aa: CASISGWRSGTEAFF; cdr3_nt: TGTGCCAGTATCTCTGGGTGGCGGTCGGGCACTGAAGCTTTCTTT; d_call: .; v_call: TRBV28; j_call: TRBJ1-1; clone_size: .
cdr3_aa: CASSERLAGFNEQFF; cdr3_nt: TGTGCCAGCAGTGAGCGACTAGCGGGATTTAATGAGCAGTTCTTC; d_call: TRBD2; v_call: TRBV2; j_call: TRBJ2-1; clone_size: .
cdr3_aa: CASSSQGRGYEQYF; cdr3_nt: TGTGCCAGCAGCTCCCAGGGCCGCGGCTACGAGCAGTACTTC; d_call: .; v_call: TRBV5-8; j_call: TRBJ2-7; clone_size: .
cdr3_aa: CSALTGNEQFF; cdr3_nt: TGCAGTGCTTTAACAGGGAATGAGCAGTTCTTC; d_call: .; v_call: TRBV20-1; j_call: TRBJ2-1; clone_size: few
cdr3_aa: CASSAGTSTGELFF; cdr3_nt: TGTGCCAGCAGTGCCGGGACTAGCACCGGGGAGCTGTTTTTT; d_call: TRBD2; v_call: TRBV6-4; j_call: TRBJ2-2; clone_size: .
cdr3_aa: CAITPEFDRVEAFF; cdr3_nt: TGTGCCATCACCCCCGAATTCGACAGGGTCGAAGCTTTCTTT; d_call: TRBD1; v_call: TRBV10-3; j_call: TRBJ1-1; clone_size: .
cdr3_aa: CASSFGQGNEKLFF; cdr3_nt: TGTGCCAGCAGTTTCGGACAGGGGAATGAAAAACTGTTTTTT; d_call: TRBD1; v_call: TRBV27; j_call: TRBJ1-4; clone_size: .
cdr3_aa: CASRSTGRGAKNIQYF; cdr3_nt: TGTGCCAGCAGGTCTACGGGCAGGGGGGCCAAAAACATTCAGTACTTC; d_call: TRBD1; v_call: TRBV27; j_call: TRBJ2-4; clone_size: .
cdr3_aa: CASTGDRELFF; cdr3_nt: TGTGCCAGCACCGGCGACAGGGAGCTGTTTTTT; d_call: .; v_call: TRBV6-6; j_call: TRBJ2-2; clone_size: once
cdr3_aa: CASSKGGHAYGYTF; cdr3_nt: TGTGCCAGTAGTAAGGGAGGACATGCCTATGGCTACACCTTC; d_call: .; v_call: TRBV19; j_call: TRBJ1-2; clone_size: .
cdr3_aa: CAANPGGELFF; cdr3_nt: TGTGCCGCAAACCCCGGCGGGGAGCTGTTTTTT; d_call: .; v_call: TRBV2; j_call: TRBJ2-2; clone_size: .
cdr3_aa: CAISEGSTGFYEQYF; cdr3_nt: TGTGCCATCAGTGAGGGCTCGACAGGATTCTACGAGCAGTACTTC; d_call: .; v_call: TRBV10-3; j_call: TRBJ2-7; clone_size: .
cdr3_aa: CSVEAALNTEAFF; cdr3_nt: TGCAGCGTTGAAGCTGCTCTGAACACTGAAGCTTTCTTT; d_call: .; v_call: TRBV29-1; j_call: TRBJ1-1; clone_size: .
cdr3_aa: CASSLEGQKSSYTF; cdr3_nt: TGCGCCAGCAGCTTGGAGGGTCAAAAGAGTAGCTACACCTTC; d_call: .; v_call: TRBV5-1; j_call: TRBJ1-2; clone_size: .
cdr3_aa: CASRRLAGGSYNEQFF; cdr3_nt: TGTGCCAGCAGGCGACTAGCGGGAGGGTCCTACAATGAGCAGTTCTTC; d_call: TRBD2; v_call: TRBV2; j_call: TRBJ2-1; clone_size: .
cdr3_aa: CASTRWEGLNQPQHF; cdr3_nt: TGTGCCAGCACCCGCTGGGAGGGGCTGAATCAGCCCCAGCATTTT; d_call: .; v_call: TRBV6-6; j_call: TRBJ1-5; clone_size: .
cdr3_aa: CASSLPALVGTGNTEAFF; cdr3_nt: TGTGCCAGCAGCCTTCCGGCGCTAGTCGGGACCGGGAACACTGAAGCTTTCTTT; d_call: .; v_call: TRBV7-3; j_call: TRBJ1-1; clone_size: .
cdr3_aa: CASSERISNQPQHF; cdr3_nt: TGTGCCAGCAGTGAACGGATTAGCAATCAGCCCCAGCATTTT; d_call: .; v_call: TRBV2; j_call: TRBJ1-5; clone_size: once
cdr3_aa: CASSLGSGSFDEQFF; cdr3_nt: TGTGCCAGCAGCTTAGGCAGCGGGAGTTTTGATGAGCAGTTCTTC; d_call: TRBD2; v_call: TRBV7-9; j_call: TRBJ2-1; clone_size: once
cdr3_aa: CASSQSGGRAETQYF; cdr3_nt: TGCGCCAGCAGTCAATCGGGAGGTCGGGCGGAGACCCAGTACTTC; d_call: .; v_call: TRBV23-1; j_call: TRBJ2-5; clone_size: .
cdr3_aa: CATRQQDEKLFF; cdr3_nt: TGTGCCACCCGACAGCAGGATGAAAAACTGTTTTTT; d_call: .; v_call: TRBV15; j_call: TRBJ1-4; clone_size: .
cdr3_aa: CASSDPDVRHGNTIYF; cdr3_nt: TGTGCCAGCAGTGACCCGGACGTACGCCATGGAAACACCATATATTTT; d_call: .; v_call: TRBV25-1; j_call: TRBJ1-3; clone_size: .
cdr3_aa: CASSQSLQGSYGYTF; cdr3_nt: TGCGCCAGCAGCCAATCGTTACAGGGTAGCTATGGCTACACCTTC; d_call: .; v_call: TRBV4-1; j_call: TRBJ1-2; clone_size: .
cdr3_aa: CASSLAPGLAGSYEQYF; cdr3_nt: TGCGCCAGCAGCTTGGCCCCAGGACTAGCGGGCTCCTACGAGCAGTACTTC; d_call: TRBD2; v_call: TRBV5-1; j_call: TRBJ2-7; clone_size: .
cdr3_aa: CASSPLGGETQYF; cdr3_nt: TGTGCCAGCTCACCACTCGGGGGGGAGACCCAGTACTTC; d_call: TRBD2; v_call: TRBV18; j_call: TRBJ2-5; clone_size: .
cdr3_aa: CATSRDYVGTGGHQPQHF; cdr3_nt: TGTGCCACCAGCAGAGATTATGTGGGGACAGGGGGTCATCAGCCCCAGCATTTT; d_call: TRBD1; v_call: TRBV15; j_call: TRBJ1-5; clone_size: .
cdr3_aa: CASSSSSGRLYNEQFF; cdr3_nt: TGTGCCAGCAGCTCATCATCGGGGCGGCTTTACAATGAGCAGTTCTTC; d_call: .; v_call: TRBV7-3; j_call: TRBJ2-1; clone_size: .
cdr3_aa: CASSGSQTQYF; cdr3_nt: TGTGCCAGCTCCGGGTCGCAGACCCAGTACTTC; d_call: .; v_call: TRBV2; j_call: TRBJ2-5; clone_size: .
cdr3_aa: CASSQKTSGRAEAEQFF; cdr3_nt: TGCGCCAGCAGCCAAAAAACTAGCGGGAGGGCCGAGGCTGAGCAGTTCTTC; d_call: TRBD2; v_call: TRBV4-1; j_call: TRBJ2-1; clone_size: .
cdr3_aa: CASSSGGTSGNNEQFF; cdr3_nt: TGTGCCAGCAGTTCCGGTGGGACTAGCGGGAACAATGAGCAGTTCTTC; d_call: TRBD2; v_call: TRBV7-3; j_call: TRBJ2-1; clone_size: .
cdr3_aa: CASSPNGKYGYTF; cdr3_nt: TGTGCCAGCTCACCAAACGGGAAATATGGCTACACCTTC; d_call: .; v_call: TRBV18; j_call: TRBJ1-2; clone_size: .
cdr3_aa: CSVGGHNYGYTF; cdr3_nt: TGCAGCGTCGGGGGACATAATTATGGCTACACCTTC; d_call: .; v_call: TRBV29-1; j_call: TRBJ1-2; clone_size: .
cdr3_aa: CASIDPGVASEEPHEQYF; cdr3_nt: TGTGCCAGCATCGACCCCGGAGTGGCTAGCGAGGAGCCCCACGAGCAGTACTTC; d_call: .; v_call: TRBV2; j_call: TRBJ2-7; clone_size: .
cdr3_aa: CASSLDAQRANNEQFF; cdr3_nt: TGCGCCAGCAGCTTGGATGCCCAGCGGGCAAACAATGAGCAGTTCTTC; d_call: .; v_call: TRBV5-1; j_call: TRBJ2-1; clone_size: .
cdr3_aa: CASSPGQGAGYNEQFF; cdr3_nt: TGTGCCAGCAGCCCAGGACAGGGGGCGGGGTACAATGAGCAGTTCTTC; d_call: TRBD1; v_call: TRBV11-3; j_call: TRBJ2-1; clone_size: .
cdr3_aa: CASSAPPQTGFAQYF; cdr3_nt: TGTGCCAGCAGTGCGCCCCCCCAGACAGGGTTTGCGCAGTACTTC; d_call: TRBD1; v_call: TRBV6-1; j_call: TRBJ2-7; clone_size: .
cdr3_aa: CATRGTGERNQPQHF; cdr3_nt: TGTGCCACCAGGGGGACAGGGGAGCGCAATCAGCCCCAGCATTTT; d_call: TRBD1; v_call: TRBV15; j_call: TRBJ1-5; clone_size: .
cdr3_aa: CSVEGQVLVNTEAFF; cdr3_nt: TGCAGCGTTGAAGGACAGGTCCTCGTGAACACTGAAGCTTTCTTT; d_call: .; v_call: TRBV29-1; j_call: TRBJ1-1; clone_size: once
cdr3_aa: CASSGGSYNEQFF; cdr3_nt: TGTGCCTCGTCCGGGGGGTCCTACAATGAGCAGTTCTTC; d_call: TRBD2; v_call: TRBV10-3; j_call: TRBJ2-1; clone_size: .
cdr3_aa: CASSFAGVEDTQYF; cdr3_nt: TGTGCCAGCAGCTTTGCGGGAGTGGAAGATACGCAGTATTTT; d_call: TRBD2; v_call: TRBV5-4; j_call: TRBJ2-3; clone_size: .
cdr3_aa: CASSVGFDTQYF; cdr3_nt: TGTGCCAGCAGCGTGGGCTTCGATACGCAGTATTTT; d_call: .; v_call: TRBV9; j_call: TRBJ2-3; clone_size: .
cdr3_aa: CASSPNSVSYEQYF; cdr3_nt: TGTGCCAGCTCGCCAAACAGCGTATCCTACGAGCAGTACTTC; d_call: .; v_call: TRBV18; j_call: TRBJ2-7; clone_size: .